This T cell receptor (beta chain) was identified in a study of blood T cell repertoires in COVID-19. The V end was cut by 2 bases, the J end by 7 bases, with 9 bases between. The V gene's germline CDR1 is KGHSH and CDR2 LQKENI. This CDR3 contains 13 residues. The repertoire was sequenced with immunoSEQ multiplex PCR; TCRdb's copy has only in-frame clones and lacks some. The sample has under 300,000 clones; over 80% are singletons. The sequence was obtained from a human donor in a cohort sampled during active COVID-19. Material for sequencing was peripheral blood. This chain links TRBV18 with TRBJ2-1; the D gene is possibly TRBD2 (5 bases). The DNA for the CDR3 is TGTGCCAGCTCACCATCCCCGGGGAATGAGCAGTTCTTC. Protein product: CASSPSPGNEQFF.